This TCR beta chain originates from a study of blood T cell repertoires in COVID-19. TCRdb's table, derived via immunoSEQ multiplex PCR, lists solely in-frame clones and lacks some. The repertoire holds more than 250,000 clones, with around 90% as singletons. The V segment lost 5 bases and the J segment 6 bases; nucleotides outside the gene matches: 4. This CDR3 has 13 residues. CDR1 and CDR2 (germline): LGHNA, YSLEER. The origin of this receptor is a human donor in a cohort sampled during active COVID-19. Sequencing was carried out using peripheral blood. The genes are TRBV4-3 and TRBJ2-4; 7 bases match TRBD1. The CDR3 region is CASSYAGGNIQYF. The DNA of the CDR3 is TGCGCCAGCAGCTATGCAGGGGGAAACATTCAGTACTTC.